This TCR beta chain was documented in a study of blood T cell repertoires in COVID-19. Overall study context: Material from acute and convalescent COVID-19 was sourced from the United States, Italy and Spain.

V was shortened by 0 bases and J by 4 bases, with 4 bases between the two germline ends. This CDR3 is 13 amino acids long. Germline loops: CDR1 SGHNT, CDR2 YYREEE (reference sequence). Individuals drawn from under 30 US areas were about 18 to 100 years old. Participant-reported clinical history was the basis for cohort assignment. Data came from immunoSEQ multiplex PCR; TCRdb stores just in-frame clones and leaves some out. The table lists hundreds of thousands of clones, roughly nine tenths of them singletons. This clonotype originated in a woman in her forties or fifties in a cohort exposed to, infected with or recovered from COVID-19 (not recorded which). The sequencing input was PBMCs or T cells enriched from blood (not recorded which). The rearrangement joins TRBV5-4 to TRBJ2-2; D call uncertain. The CDR3 bases are TGTGCCAGCAGCTTGGGTAGCACCGGGGAGCTGTTTTTT. Its protein product is CASSLGSTGELFF.